This is a list of T cell receptor beta chains from one sample in a study of T cell changes during pregnancy in multiple sclerosis. Assay: immunoSEQ multiplex PCR; the TCRdb copy retains only in-frame clones and omits some. The profile covers about 92,000 clones, with roughly 93% appearing a single time and around 2.2% taken by the ten largest. The sequencing used peripheral blood, collected in the third trimester of pregnancy. Every receptor here comes from a female donor with multiple sclerosis, enrolled in a pregnancy study. Both conserved end residues are part of each CDR3. D genes are given only for firm matches. Not every row has a clone size; where given, it reads once, few, many or a size class.

d_call	j_call	v_call	clone_size	cdr3_nt	cdr3_aa
TRBD2	TRBJ2-1	TRBV7-6	NA	TGTGCCAGCAGTCCGGGACTAGCGGGAGGGCCGGATCTCCATGAGCAGTTCTTC	CASSPGLAGGPDLHEQFF
TRBD1	TRBJ2-7	TRBV5-4	NA	TGTGCCAGCAGCTCGACAGGGTACGAGCAGTACTTC	CASSSTGYEQYF
NA	TRBJ2-7	TRBV7-9	NA	TGTGCCAGCAGCGCGCAGGGAAATCCCTACGAGCAGTACTTC	CASSAQGNPYEQYF
TRBD1	TRBJ2-1	TRBV4-2	NA	TGTGCCAGCAGCGAAACAGGGGAGCCCTACAATGAGCAGTTCTTC	CASSETGEPYNEQFF
TRBD2	TRBJ2-1	TRBV25-1	NA	TGTGCCAGCAGCGAACTAGCGGGAGGTGGCAATGAGCAGTTCTTC	CASSELAGGGNEQFF
TRBD2	TRBJ2-1	TRBV6-4	NA	TGTGCCAGCAGTGACTCGACGGCGGGAGATTATGAGCAGTTCTTC	CASSDSTAGDYEQFF
NA	TRBJ2-1	TRBV5-4	NA	TGTGCCAGCAGCTTCTTCCCGAATGAGCAGTTCTTC	CASSFFPNEQFF
NA	TRBJ1-1	TRBV7-6	once	TGTGCCAGCAGCTACAACAGATTGAACACTGAAGCTTTCTTT	CASSYNRLNTEAFF
TRBD1	TRBJ1-6	TRBV6-4	NA	TGTGCCAGCAGTGCTCAGGGGGGAAATTCACCCCTCCACTTT	CASSAQGGNSPLHF
NA	TRBJ1-2	TRBV19	NA	TGTGCCAGTAGCAGCCAGGGTTTTCTAGTCGGAGGCTACACCTTC	CASSSQGFLVGGYTF